The 13 T cell receptor beta chains below were found in one sample sequenced in a study of cytomegalovirus exposure and HLA in healthy donors. PCR primers comprised 60 Vbeta and 13 Jbeta primers. Generated by immunoSEQ multiplex PCR, the TCRdb table keeps only in-frame clones and is missing some. The data contain 95,000 to 100,000 clones, approximately 79% of them singletons. Sequences were obtained from PBMCs. The receptors were sampled from a woman aged 60 to 75 in good health and CMV-seropositive.

This clone was seen only a few times. V and J are TRBV5-5 and TRBJ1-4; maybe TRBD1 (5 bases). Germline lookup yields CDR1 SGHKS and CDR2 YYEKEE (reference sequence). V was pared by 2 bases and J by 4 bases, with 9 bases between. The CDR3 length is 14 residues. Written as DNA, the CDR3 is TGTGCCAGCAGCTTCGTGGGGGGTAATGAAAAACTGTTTTTT. Encoded protein: CASSFVGGNEKLFF.

The chain couples TRBV29-1 to TRBJ1-1; D gene ambiguous. Trimming cost V 4 bases and J 0 bases, with 12 bases left between them. The CDR3 totals 14 residues. Per the germline V gene, CDR1 is SQVTM and CDR2 is ANQGSEA. CDR3 nucleotides: TGCAGCGTTGTACTAAGGTTGGTGAACACTGAAGCTTTCTTT. Translation: CSVVLRLVNTEAFF.

The rearrangement uses TRBV7-6 and TRBJ2-1, with 7 positions matching TRBD1. CDR3 length: 15 amino acids. Germline trimming cut 6 bases from V and 8 bases from J; bases unmatched to any gene: 13. The germline V gene has CDR1 SGHVS and CDR2 FNYEAQ. The DNA of the CDR3 is TGTGCCAGCAGTCGTCCCGGGACAGAGGGTGATGAGCAGTTCTTC. Protein sequence: CASSRPGTEGDEQFF.

V usage is TRBV30 and J usage is TRBJ2-7, with TRBD1 matching over 10 bases. The germline gives CDR1 GTSNPN, CDR2 SVGIG (reference sequence). Unmatched junction bases numbered 6, after V lost 2 bases and J lost 5 bases. The CDR3 contains 14 residues. This CDR3 reads CAWSTLGQGDEQYF. The CDR3 DNA reads TGTGCCTGGAGTACCCTCGGACAGGGGGACGAGCAGTACTTC. The entire variable domain, with the rest obtained from reference TRBV30 and TRBJ2-7, is as follows: SQTIHQWPATLVQPVGSPLSLECTVEGTSNPNLYWYRQAAGRGLQLLFYSVGIGQISSEVPQNLSASRPQDRQFILSSKKLLLSDSGFYLCAWSTLGQGDEQYFGPGTRLTVT.

The chain links TRBV4-1 to TRBJ2-2, with D possibly TRBD1 on 6 matching bases. This CDR3 is 15 amino acids long. V was pared by 0 bases and J by 2 bases, with 7 bases between. Germline CDR1 reads MGHRA; CDR2 reads YSYEKL. The CDR3 sequence is CASSQDRGNTGELFF. CDR3 DNA: TGCGCCAGCAGCCAAGACAGGGGAAACACCGGGGAGCTGTTTTTT.

This clone has ten or more counts. The genes are TRBV6-1 and TRBJ2-1, with D possibly being TRBD1 (5 bases). The V end was cut by 8 bases, the J end by 6 bases, with 17 bases between. The CDR3 contains 14 residues. The germline CDR1 and CDR2 sequences are MNHNS and SASEGT. CDR3 nucleotide sequence: TGTGCCAGCTCTCCCCCCAGGACATCCAATGAGCAGTTCTTC. It is translated as CASSPPRTSNEQFF.

This clone was detected only a few times. V usage is TRBV6-1 and J usage is TRBJ1-2, with D unclear. The CDR3 sequence is 11 residues long. The germline V and J ends were trimmed by 2 bases and 7 bases, with 5 bases remaining between them. Germline assignment: CDR1 MNHNS and CDR2 SASEGT. The CDR3 reads CASSEILGYTF. As DNA, the CDR3 is TGTGCCAGCAGTGAAATACTTGGCTACACCTTC.

The DNA of the CDR3 is TGTGCCAGCAGCTTGGGAGGGCCCTATGGCTACACCTTC. Amino acid sequence: CASSLGGPYGYTF. V gene TRBV5-6 combines with J gene TRBJ1-2; D is uncertain. Trimming removed 0 bases from V and 4 bases from J, with 7 bases in between. The CDR3 totals 13 residues. Per germline, CDR1 SGHDT and CDR2 YYEEEE.

The CDR3 DNA is TGTGCCAGCAGCGTCCGACTAGCGGGGGGGACCGGGGAGCTGTTTTTT. Its translation: CASSVRLAGGTGELFF. The rearrangement links TRBV4-2 to TRBJ2-2; 14 bases line up with TRBD2. After removal of 5 bases from V and 5 bases from J, the junction contained 4 bases not matched to a gene. This CDR3 spans 16 amino acids. Germline V CDR1 and CDR2: LGHNA, YNFKEQ.

This clone appeared many times. This chain joins TRBV27 and TRBJ2-2; the D is unclear. The germline V gene has CDR1 MNHEY and CDR2 SMNVEV (reference sequence). V dropped 11 bases and J dropped 1 base, with 17 bases sitting between them. The CDR3 spans 15 residues. CDR3 region: CAVNRVIGNTGELFF. The CDR3 region has the DNA TGTGCCGTAAATCGGGTCATCGGGAACACCGGGGAGCTGTTTTTT.

This sequence joins TRBV29-1 and TRBJ2-7; 9 bases agree with TRBD1. V was pared by 3 bases and J by 10 bases, with 7 bases of the junction left unmatched. CDR1 is SQVTM and CDR2 is ANQGSEA in the germline V gene. The CDR3 sequence is 12 residues long. CDR3 in amino acids: CSVEKQGAIQYF. The CDR3 DNA reads as TGCAGCGTTGAGAAACAGGGGGCGATTCAGTACTTC.

As for this clone: A junction end diverges from the germline sequence, so it may reflect a read error. This chain joins TRBV6-1 and TRBJ2-5; 10 positions match TRBD2. CDR1 and CDR2 from the germline V gene are MNHNS and SASEGT. The length of the CDR3 is 14 residues. The CDR3 protein is CASSEVSSGGGGDF. Here the CDR3 DNA reads TGTGCCAGCAGTGAAGTCTCAAGCGGGGGGGGCGGGGACTTC.

In nucleotides, the CDR3 is TGTGCCATCAGTGTCGGGACTAGCGGGACCCCGGGGAACACCGGGGAGCTGTTTTTT. Protein sequence: CAISVGTSGTPGNTGELFF. V usage is TRBV10-3 and J usage is TRBJ2-2; 13 nucleotides align to TRBD2. Trimming removed 4 bases from V and 1 base from J; junction bases left unmatched: 9. Germline V gene sequence: CDR1 ENHRY, CDR2 SYGVKD. This CDR3 region has 19 residues.